The source of this T cell receptor (beta chain) is a study of blood T cell repertoires in COVID-19. Original processing methods: Amplified reference gene primers provided the basis for estimating nucleated cell counts. Measured with immunoSEQ multiplex PCR; TCRdb has only the in-frame clones, and not every one. That table gives V, J and clone size, and the DNA gave D and trimming. The sample shows roughly 340,000 clones, roughly 86% of them seen only once. The ends lost 0 bases at V and 9 bases at J; junction bases unmatched: 2. Germline V lookup: CDR1 SNHLY, CDR2 FYNNEI. This CDR3 has 14 residues. The clonotype originates from a middle-aged man in a cohort exposed to, infected with or recovered from COVID-19 (not recorded which). The specimen was PBMCs or T cells enriched from blood (not recorded which). The genes are TRBV2 and TRBJ2-1, with 10 bases aligning to TRBD2. CDR3 in DNA: TGTGCCAGCAGTGAAGCACTAGCGGGAATTGAGCAGTTCTTC. Its translation is CASSEALAGIEQFF.